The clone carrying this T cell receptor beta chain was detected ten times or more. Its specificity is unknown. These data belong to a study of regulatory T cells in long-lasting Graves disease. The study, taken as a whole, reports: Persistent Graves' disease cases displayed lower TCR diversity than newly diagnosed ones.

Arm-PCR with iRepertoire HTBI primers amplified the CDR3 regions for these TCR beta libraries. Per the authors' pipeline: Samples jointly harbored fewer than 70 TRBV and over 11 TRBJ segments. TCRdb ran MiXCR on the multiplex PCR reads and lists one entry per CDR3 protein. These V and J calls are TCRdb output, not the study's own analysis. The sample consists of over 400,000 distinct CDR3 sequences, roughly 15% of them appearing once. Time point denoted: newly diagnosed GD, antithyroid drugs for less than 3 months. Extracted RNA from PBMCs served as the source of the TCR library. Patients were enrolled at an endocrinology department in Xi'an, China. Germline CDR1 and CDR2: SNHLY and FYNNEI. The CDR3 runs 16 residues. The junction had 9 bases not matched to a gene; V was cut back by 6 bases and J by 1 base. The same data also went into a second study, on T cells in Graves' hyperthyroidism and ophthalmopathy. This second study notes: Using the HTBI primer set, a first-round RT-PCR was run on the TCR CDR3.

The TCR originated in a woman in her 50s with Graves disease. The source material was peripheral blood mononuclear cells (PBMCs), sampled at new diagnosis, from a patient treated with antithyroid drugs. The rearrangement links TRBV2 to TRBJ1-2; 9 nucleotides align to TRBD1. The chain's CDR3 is CASSFGPGQGNYGYTF. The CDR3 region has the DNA TGTGCCAGCAGCTTCGGACCGGGACAGGGTAACTATGGCTACACCTTC. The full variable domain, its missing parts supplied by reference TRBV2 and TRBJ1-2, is EPEVTQTPSHQVTQMGQEVILRCVPISNHLYFYWYRQILGQKVEFLVSFYNNEISEKSEIFDDQFSVERPDGSNFTLKIRSTKLEDSAMYFCASSFGPGQGNYGYTFGSGTRLTVV.